This is a list of T cell receptor beta chains from one sample in a study of PD-1 blockade in mismatch repair-deficient tumors. Profiling relied on immunoSEQ multiplex PCR, and the TCRdb table lists in-frame clones only, not all of them. The sample yields about 22,000 clones, 84% seen once. The sample consisted of peripheral blood, taken 2 weeks after starting pembrolizumab. Receptor source: an adult with mismatch repair-deficient cancer. Both conserved end residues are part of each CDR3. Fields, in order: V gene, clone size, J gene, D gene, CDR3 DNA, CDR3 protein. The D gene is left open where the match is weak. Expanded clones get a size class; other rows say once, few or many, or leave the size out.

>TRBV5-1|.|TRBJ2-5|TRBD2
TGCGCCAGCAGCTCAGGACTAGCGGGAGGGTACCAAGAGACCCAGTACTTC
CASSSGLAGGYQETQYF
>TRBV5-6|.|TRBJ1-5|.
TGTGCCAGCAGCTCTCATATCAAGCCCCAGCATTTT
CASSSHIKPQHF
>TRBV7-9|.|TRBJ1-2|TRBD1
TGTGCCAGCAGCTCCACGGGACAGGGGGCTCATGGCTACACCTTC
CASSSTGQGAHGYTF
>TRBV4-1|.|TRBJ2-1|TRBD2
TGCGCCAGCAGCCAAGTTACTAGCGGGAATGAGCAGTTCTTC
CASSQVTSGNEQFF
>TRBV18|.|TRBJ1-5|.
TGTGCCAGCTCAGCGGGGCCGGTTATAGAGGACAATCAGCCCCAGCATTTT
CASSAGPVIEDNQPQHF
>TRBV7-2|.|TRBJ2-3|.
TGTGCCAGCAGCTTAGCGGGAAAGAGCACAGATACGCAGTATTTT
CASSLAGKSTDTQYF
>TRBV6-1|few|TRBJ1-5|TRBD1
TGTGCCAGCAGTGCGAACAGGGGGATTGGACAGCCCCAGCATTTT
CASSANRGIGQPQHF
>TRBV5-4|.|TRBJ2-1|.
TGTGCCAGCAGCTTGCTCACTGACTCCTACAATGAGCAGTTCTTC
CASSLLTDSYNEQFF
>TRBV11-2|.|TRBJ2-1|.
TGTGCCAGCAGCTTAGGGAAAGGAGGCTCCTACAATGAGCAGTTCTTC
CASSLGKGGSYNEQFF
>TRBV15|.|TRBJ2-7|.
TGTGCCACCAGCAGAGGACAGATAATCTCCTACGAGCAGTACTTC
CATSRGQIISYEQYF
>TRBV4-2|medium-sized|TRBJ1-3|TRBD1
TGTGCCAGCAGCCAAGACAGGGGGAATGGAAACACCATATATTTT
CASSQDRGNGNTIYF
>TRBV19|.|TRBJ1-5|TRBD1
TGTGCCAGTAGTGGTTGGACAGGGGGCAGGACGGTAGGTCAGCCCCAGCATTTT
CASSGWTGGRTVGQPQHF
>TRBV27|.|TRBJ2-2|.
TGTGCCAGCAGCGGGACCGCAAACACCGGGGAGCTGTTTTTT
CASSGTANTGELFF
>TRBV7-2|.|TRBJ2-5|.
TGTGCCAGCAGCGCCCATCAGGGAGAGACCCAGTACTTC
CASSAHQGETQYF
>TRBV28|.|TRBJ2-7|.
TGTGCCAGCAGTTTACTTTCGGACTCTAAATACGAGCAGTACTTC
CASSLLSDSKYEQYF
>TRBV7-2|.|TRBJ2-2|TRBD1
TGTGCCAGCAGCTTAAGGGACAGGGCTAACACCGGGGAGCTGTTTTTT
CASSLRDRANTGELFF
>TRBV6-6|.|TRBJ1-2|TRBD1
TGTGCCAGCAACCGACAGGGGGCAGGGAACTATGGCTACACCTTC
CASNRQGAGNYGYTF
>TRBV7-2|.|TRBJ2-1|.
TGTGCCAGCAGCTGGCAGGGGGGCTATGAGCAGTTCTTC
CASSWQGGYEQFF
>TRBV9|.|TRBJ2-3|.
TGTGCCAGCAGCGTAGACCCCCCCCCAGATACGCAGTATTTT
CASSVDPPPDTQYF
>TRBV11-2|.|TRBJ1-2|.
TGTGCCAGCAGCTTAGCAGGGAGTGACTACACCTTC
CASSLAGSDYTF
>TRBV15|.|TRBJ2-5|.
TGTGCCACCAGGGGGGCGGGTCCCCAAGAGACCCAGTACTTC
CATRGAGPQETQYF
>TRBV4-1|.|TRBJ2-1|.
TGCGCCAGCAGCCGGGGTTGGCTCCCTCCCTACAATGAGCAGTTCTTC
CASSRGWLPPYNEQFF
>TRBV7-9|.|TRBJ2-7|.
TGTGCCAGCAGCAAAAAGCCGGAGAGGTGGGAGCAGTACTTC
CASSKKPERWEQYF
>TRBV11-2|.|TRBJ2-5|.
TGTGCCAGCAGCTTTTACCAAGAGACCCAGTACTTC
CASSFYQETQYF
>TRBV7-9|.|TRBJ2-5|TRBD2
TGTGCCAGCAGCCAACCGGGACTAGCGGGAGTCCTGCCGAGGGCCCAGTACTTC
CASSQPGLAGVLPRAQYF
>TRBV6-1|.|TRBJ2-7|.
TGTGCCAGCAGTTATATACAGGGAACGTACGAGCAGTACTTC
CASSYIQGTYEQYF
>TRBV6-6|.|TRBJ1-5|.
TGTGCCAGCAGTCAATATGGGGGATCGTCCCAGCATTTT
CASSQYGGSSQHF
>TRBV7-9|.|TRBJ2-7|TRBD2
TGTGCCAGCAGCCCGCGGACTAGCGGGACAGGCGAGCAGTACTTC
CASSPRTSGTGEQYF
>TRBV7-8|.|TRBJ2-7|.
TGTGCCAGCAGGAGAGGGGATTATACCTACGAGCAGTACTTC
CASRRGDYTYEQYF
>TRBV10-3|.|TRBJ1-2|.
TGTGCCATCTCTCGGAAACCGACAGATGGCTACACCTTC
CAISRKPTDGYTF
>TRBV5-4|.|TRBJ2-6|TRBD2
TGTGCCAGCAGCCCCCCCCTAGCGGGAGTCCGGGGGGCCAACGTCCTGACTTTC
CASSPPLAGVRGANVLTF
>TRBV5-5|.|TRBJ2-1|.
TGTGCCAGCAGCTTACGACTATCGACCTACAATGAGCAGTTCTTC
CASSLRLSTYNEQFF
>TRBV10-3|few|TRBJ2-7|.
TGTGCCATCAGGAGGGACCTGGACAGAGAGCAGTACTTC
CAIRRDLDREQYF
>TRBV5-6|.|TRBJ2-5|.
TGTGCCAGCAGCTTAACAGGGCTCGGAGAGACCCAGTACTTC
CASSLTGLGETQYF
>TRBV19|.|TRBJ2-7|TRBD2
TGTGCCAGTAGTTCGACTAGCGACGGTTACGAGCAGTACTTC
CASSSTSDGYEQYF
>TRBV11-2|.|TRBJ2-3|TRBD2
TGTGCCAGCAGCACCGGACTAGCGGGAGGTCACACAGATACGCAGTATTTT
CASSTGLAGGHTDTQYF
>TRBV7-2|.|TRBJ1-4|.
TGTGCCAGCAGCTCCGGACAGAACGAAAAACTGTTTTTT
CASSSGQNEKLFF
>TRBV28|.|TRBJ2-4|TRBD2
TGTGCCAGCAGTTCCATAAAGGGTGGGACTACCCTAGCCAAAAACATTCAGTACTTC
CASSSIKGGTTLAKNIQYF
>TRBV5-6|.|TRBJ2-1|.
TGTGCCAGCAGCATTGGGCTACTAGAGTCACCTTTTGAGCAGTTCTTC
CASSIGLLESPFEQFF
>TRBV5-1|.|TRBJ2-1|TRBD2
TGCGCCAGCAGCCGTACTAGCGGCCCTGACAATGAGCAGTTCTTC
CASSRTSGPDNEQFF
>TRBV9|.|TRBJ2-2|TRBD1
TGTGCCAGCAGCGACGGACAGGGTGGGCCCGGGGAGCTGTTTTTT
CASSDGQGGPGELFF
>TRBV11-3|.|TRBJ2-5|TRBD1
TGTGCCAGCAGCCTAAGGACAGGGGGAGAGACCCAGTACTTC
CASSLRTGGETQYF
>TRBV5-6|.|TRBJ1-2|.
TGTGCCAGCAGCTTGTCAGGAAGGGGCTACACCTTC
CASSLSGRGYTF
>TRBV29-1|.|TRBJ2-3|.
TGCAGCGTTGATGGGAATATCGGCACAGATACGCAGTATTTT
CSVDGNIGTDTQYF
>TRBV30|.|TRBJ2-1|.
TGTGCCTGGAGTGATGGGGGGCCCTACAATGAGCAGTTCTTC
CAWSDGGPYNEQFF